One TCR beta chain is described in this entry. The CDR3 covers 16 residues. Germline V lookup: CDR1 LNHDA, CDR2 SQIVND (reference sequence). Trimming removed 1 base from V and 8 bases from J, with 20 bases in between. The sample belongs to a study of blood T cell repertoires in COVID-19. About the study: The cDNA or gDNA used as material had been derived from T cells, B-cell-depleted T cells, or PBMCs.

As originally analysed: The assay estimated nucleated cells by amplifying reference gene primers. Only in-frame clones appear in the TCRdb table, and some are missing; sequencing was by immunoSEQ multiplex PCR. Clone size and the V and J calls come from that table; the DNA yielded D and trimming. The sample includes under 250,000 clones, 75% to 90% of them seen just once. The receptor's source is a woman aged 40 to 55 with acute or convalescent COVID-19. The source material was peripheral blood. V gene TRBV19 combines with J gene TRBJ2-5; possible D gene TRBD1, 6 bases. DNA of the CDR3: TGTGCCAGTAGTATAGGCCGTGGACAGACCGGGGAAACCCAGTACTTC. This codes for CASSIGRGQTGETQYF.